Sequencing of this T cell receptor (beta chain) was carried out in a study of T cell responses to AZD1222 COVID-19 vaccine. As concerns this clone: Its cognate antigen is unknown.

The data were produced by immunoSEQ multiplex PCR, yet TCRdb's version contains in-frame clones alone and is incomplete. The sample yields 100,000 to 150,000 clones, more than 70% seen once. The ends lost 5 bases at V and 8 bases at J; junction bases unmatched: 10. The CDR3 spans 15 residues. Germline values: CDR1 SGHTA, CDR2 FQGNSA. The study's findings and limits: In a largely white British group with more females than males, clonal diversity was possibly underestimated. No repertoire was sampled before or during the peak T cell response, only after it. Mapped onto spike, vaccine-associated CD4 TCRs spanned it and were dominant at 160-218 and 743-854.

This TCR was sampled from an adult who received the AZD1222 COVID-19 vaccine. This specimen was peripheral blood, taken 28 days after the second AZD1222 dose. This sequence joins TRBV7-2 and TRBJ2-2; 8 positions match TRBD2. The CDR3 DNA is TGTGCCAGCAGCACAGTAGCGGGGTCGGTGGGGGAGCTGTTTTTT. Amino acids: CASSTVAGSVGELFF.